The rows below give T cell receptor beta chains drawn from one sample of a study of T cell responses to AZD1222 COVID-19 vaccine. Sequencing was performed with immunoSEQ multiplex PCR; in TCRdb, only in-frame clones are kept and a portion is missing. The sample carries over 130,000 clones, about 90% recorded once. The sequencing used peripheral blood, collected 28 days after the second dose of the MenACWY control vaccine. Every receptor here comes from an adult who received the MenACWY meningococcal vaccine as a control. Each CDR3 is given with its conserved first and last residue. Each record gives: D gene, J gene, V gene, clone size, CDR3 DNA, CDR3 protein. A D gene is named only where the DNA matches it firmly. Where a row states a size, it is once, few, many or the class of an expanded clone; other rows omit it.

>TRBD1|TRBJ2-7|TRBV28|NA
TGTGCCAGCAGTTACAGGGGTGCCGGCGAGCAGTACTTC
CASSYRGAGEQYF
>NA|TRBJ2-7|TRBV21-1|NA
TGTGCTAGCAGGTACTTGAGTGACGTCGAGCAGTACTTC
CASRYLSDVEQYF
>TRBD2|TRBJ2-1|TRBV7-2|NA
TGTGCCAGCAGCTTAGCCTCTAGCGGGGGGGCTAATGAGCAGTTCTTC
CASSLASSGGANEQFF
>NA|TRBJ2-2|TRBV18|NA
TGTGCCAGCTCATCGCTCGACATGTCCGGGGAGCTGTTTTTT
CASSSLDMSGELFF
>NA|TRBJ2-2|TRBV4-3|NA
TGCGCCAGCAGCCAAGATATGGGCGGGGCCGCGAACACCGGGGAGCTGTTTTTT
CASSQDMGGAANTGELFF
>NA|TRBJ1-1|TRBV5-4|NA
TGTGCCAGCAGCTTGGAACAAGGCCCTGAAGCTTTCTTT
CASSLEQGPEAFF
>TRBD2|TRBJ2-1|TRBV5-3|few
TGTGCCCGGCCTAGCGGGGGGGCGAAAAATGAGCAGTTCTTC
CARPSGGAKNEQFF
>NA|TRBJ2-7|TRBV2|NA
TGTGCCAGCATGAGGGGCCAACAGTCAAGCTCCTACGAGCAGTACTTC
CASMRGQQSSSYEQYF
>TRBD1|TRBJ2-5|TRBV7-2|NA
TGTGCCAGCAGCTTAGGTCAAGGGGGCCAGACCCAGTACTTC
CASSLGQGGQTQYF
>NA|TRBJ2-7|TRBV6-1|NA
TGTGCCAGCAGTGAAGATACGGACTCCTACGAGCAGTACTTC
CASSEDTDSYEQYF
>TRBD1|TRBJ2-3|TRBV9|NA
TGTGCCAGCAGCCCAGGGACAGGGTTGGGCACAGATACGCAGTATTTT
CASSPGTGLGTDTQYF
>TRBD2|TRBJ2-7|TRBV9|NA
TGTGCCAGCAGCGTCCTTAGCGGGAGTTTCTACGAGCAGTACTTC
CASSVLSGSFYEQYF
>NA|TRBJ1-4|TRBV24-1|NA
TGTGCCACCAGTGATTCAACGGGGGGGTCAAAACTGTTTTTT
CATSDSTGGSKLFF
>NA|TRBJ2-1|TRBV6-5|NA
TGTGCCAGCAGAACGAGGGGTTACAATGAGCAGTTCTTC
CASRTRGYNEQFF
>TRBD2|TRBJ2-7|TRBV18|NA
TGTGCCAGCTCACCATCCGGAGCGGGAGGGCCGTACGAGCAGTACTTC
CASSPSGAGGPYEQYF
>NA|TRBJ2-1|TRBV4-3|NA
TGCGCCAGCAGCCCAAGATTACGGGATGAGCAGTTCTTC
CASSPRLRDEQFF
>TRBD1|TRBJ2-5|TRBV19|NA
TGTGCCAGCCGAGGGGGAGGCAGGGGGCCAGAGACCCAGTACTTC
CASRGGGRGPETQYF
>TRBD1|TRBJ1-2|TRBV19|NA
TGTGCCAGTAGTGCAGACCTTGACAGGGTGAATGGCTACACCTTC
CASSADLDRVNGYTF
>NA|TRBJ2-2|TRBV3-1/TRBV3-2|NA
TGTGCCAGCAGCCAAGGGCCCGGGACCCTGAATCGCGGGGAGCTGTTTTTT
CASSQGPGTLNRGELFF
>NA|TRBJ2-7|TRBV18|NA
TGTGCCAGCTCTCCCCCGGGGAGCTCCTACGAGCAGTACTTC
CASSPPGSSYEQYF
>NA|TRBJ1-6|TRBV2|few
TGTGCCAGTGACAGGCCAGGGGATTCACCCCTCCACTTT
CASDRPGDSPLHF
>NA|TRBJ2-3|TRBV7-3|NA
TGTGCCAGCAGCTCGGGACCCCCCATGTCGGGGGATACGCAGTATTTT
CASSSGPPMSGDTQYF
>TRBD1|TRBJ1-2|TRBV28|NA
TGTGCCAGCAGACCTATTCCGGGACAGCCGATCGGAGGCTACACCTTC
CASRPIPGQPIGGYTF
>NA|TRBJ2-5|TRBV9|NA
TGTGCCAGCAGCGTAGGGGCTACAGGGTCGGGGGAGACCCAGTACTTC
CASSVGATGSGETQYF
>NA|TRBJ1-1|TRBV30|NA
TGTGCCTGGAGCGGTGTGGGGACTGAAGCTTTCTTT
CAWSGVGTEAFF
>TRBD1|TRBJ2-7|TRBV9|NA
TGTGCCAGCAGCGTAGGTTCGCGACAGGGCTCAGGAGAGCAGTACTTC
CASSVGSRQGSGEQYF
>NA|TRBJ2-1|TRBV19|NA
TGTGCCAGTAGTATTTCGGCTTTAAATGAGCAGTTCTTC
CASSISALNEQFF
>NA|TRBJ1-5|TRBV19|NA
TGTGCGACTAAACAGGATATTAGCAATCAGCCCCAGCATTTT
CATKQDISNQPQHF
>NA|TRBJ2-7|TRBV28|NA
TGTGCCAGCAGTGGTCGACGCTACGAGCAGTACTTC
CASSGRRYEQYF
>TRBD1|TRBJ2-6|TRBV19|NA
TGTGCCAGTAGCGCCCTTCCCGGGACAGGGGTCGGGGCCAACGTCCTGACTTTC
CASSALPGTGVGANVLTF
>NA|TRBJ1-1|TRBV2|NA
TGTGCCAGCGGGATGGGGGAATGGGACACTGAAGCTTTCTTT
CASGMGEWDTEAFF
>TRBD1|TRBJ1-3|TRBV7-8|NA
TGTGCCAGCAGCTTAGGGGACAGGGTCTCTGGAAACACCATATATTTT
CASSLGDRVSGNTIYF
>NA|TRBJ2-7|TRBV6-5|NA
TGTGCCAGCAGTTATACAGGGAGCTCCTACGAGCAGTACTTC
CASSYTGSSYEQYF
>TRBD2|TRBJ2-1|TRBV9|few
TGTGCCAGCACCGAAGGACTAGCGGGGTACAATGAGCAGTTCTTC
CASTEGLAGYNEQFF
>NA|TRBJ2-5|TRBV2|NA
TGTGCCAGCAGTGAGTCAGCACCAGTGGAGACCCAGTACTTC
CASSESAPVETQYF
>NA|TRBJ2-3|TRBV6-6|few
TGTGCCAGCAGTTACTCGAGTCCACAGGATACGCAGTATTTT
CASSYSSPQDTQYF
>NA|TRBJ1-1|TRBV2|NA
TGTGCCAGCAGCCTACAAGGAGAGGACACTGAAGCTTTCTTT
CASSLQGEDTEAFF
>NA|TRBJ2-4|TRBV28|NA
TGTGCCAGCAGTTCCGGTCTCAGGTCATTCTTC
CASSSGLRSFF
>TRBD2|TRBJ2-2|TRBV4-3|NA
TGCGCCAGCAGCAAAATAGCGGGGGACCCTACCGGGGAGCTGTTTTTT
CASSKIAGDPTGELFF
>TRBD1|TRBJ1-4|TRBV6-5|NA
TGTGCCAGCAGACTGACAGGGGCCGCCGAAAAACTGTTTTTT
CASRLTGAAEKLFF
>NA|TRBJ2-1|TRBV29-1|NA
TGCAGCGTTCTCTTCGGGGGTCAAAGCAATGAGCAGTTCTTC
CSVLFGGQSNEQFF
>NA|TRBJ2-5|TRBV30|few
TGTGCCTGGAGTGTATTACAAGAGACCCAGTACTTC
CAWSVLQETQYF
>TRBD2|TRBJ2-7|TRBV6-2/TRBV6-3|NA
TGTGCCAGCAGTTACGAGTTTAGGGCAGGACTAGCGGGGTCCTACGAGCAGTACTTC
CASSYEFRAGLAGSYEQYF
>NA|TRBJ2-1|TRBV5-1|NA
TGCGCCAGCAGCCGCTCCGGCGAGCAGTTCTTC
CASSRSGEQFF
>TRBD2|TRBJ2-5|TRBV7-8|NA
TGTGCCAGCAGCCCCCTGGGACTAGCGGGAGCTCAGTTACGGACATACACAGAAGAGACCCAGTACTTC
CASSPLGLAGAQLRTYTEETQYF
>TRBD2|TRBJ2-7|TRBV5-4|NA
TGTGCCAGCAGCTTGGGGGGCGCGGGAGGGTCCTACGAGCAGTACTTC
CASSLGGAGGSYEQYF
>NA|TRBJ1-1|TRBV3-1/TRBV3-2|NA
TGTGCCAGCAGCCAATCGGAAATGAACACTGAAGCTTTCTTT
CASSQSEMNTEAFF
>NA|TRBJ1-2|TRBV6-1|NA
TGTGCCAGCAGTGAAGCGGAACCCAGGGGACGAGGCTACACCTTC
CASSEAEPRGRGYTF
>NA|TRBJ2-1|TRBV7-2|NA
TGTGCCAGCAGCTTAGCGGGAGCGGCCAATGAGCAGTTCTTC
CASSLAGAANEQFF
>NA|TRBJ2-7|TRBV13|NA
TGTGCCAGCAGCTTATCCCCCCGATCGAGCTCCTACGAGCAGTACTTC
CASSLSPRSSSYEQYF
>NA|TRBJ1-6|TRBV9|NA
TGTGCCAGCAGCGTAAACACGGGAGTCCCTTCACCCCTCCACTTT
CASSVNTGVPSPLHF
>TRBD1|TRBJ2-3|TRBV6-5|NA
TGTGCCACCCGGGACAGTTACACAGATACGCAGTATTTT
CATRDSYTDTQYF
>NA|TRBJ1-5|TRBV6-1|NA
TGTGCCAGCAGTGATCTGGCAGCTAATCAGCCCCAGCATTTT
CASSDLAANQPQHF